This is a list of T cell receptor beta chains from one sample in a study of T cells in Graves' hyperthyroidism and ophthalmopathy. TCRdb recomputed calls from the multiplex PCR reads with MiXCR, one row per CDR3 protein. The data hold hundreds of thousands of distinct CDR3 sequences, with approximately 16% observed a single time. Sequencing was done on a sample of blood. Receptors originate from a woman between 18 and 30 years old with Graves' hyperthyroidism. Both conserved end residues are part of each CDR3. D genes are given only for firm matches. Clone size is not always given. Where it is, it says once, few, many or a class for expanded clones.

len	abundance	j_gene	v_gene	d_gene	CDR3aa	CDR3nt
18	many	TRBJ2-7	TRBV6-1	NA	CASSPMQAGGDNSYEQYF	TGTGCCAGCAGCCCCATGCAAGCGGGCGGAGACAACTCCTACGAGCAGTACTTC
13	many	TRBJ2-7	TRBV10-3	NA	CAISGDLTYEQYF	TGTGCCATCAGTGGGGACCTTACCTACGAGCAGTACTTC
13	few	TRBJ2-7	TRBV20-1	NA	CSAPRSTSYEQYF	TGCAGTGCTCCCCGAAGCACCTCCTACGAGCAGTACTTC
15	NA	TRBJ2-1	TRBV30	NA	CAWRYRREGGNEQFF	TGTGCCTGGAGATACAGAAGGGAGGGGGGGAATGAGCAGTTCTTC
15	few	TRBJ1-2	TRBV6-4	NA	CATGVYVGLNYGYTF	TGTGCCACCGGAGTTTATGTCGGACTCAACTATGGCTACACCTTC
16	NA	TRBJ2-5	TRBV4-1	NA	CASSQRTGRDQETQYF	TGCGCCAGCAGCCAAAGAACAGGGCGAGACCAAGAGACCCAGTACTTC
12	few	TRBJ1-2	TRBV28	NA	CASSFSGRGYTF	TGTGCCAGCAGTTTCTCCGGGCGGGGCTACACCTTC
15	few	TRBJ1-1	TRBV15	NA	CATSRVAGHATEAFF	TGTGCCACCAGCAGAGTTGCAGGGCACGCCACTGAAGCTTTCTTT
17	NA	TRBJ2-3	TRBV19	TRBD2	CASSIGLDLYGTDTQYF	TGTGCCAGTAGTATCGGACTAGACCTATACGGCACAGATACGCAGTATTTT
15	many	TRBJ2-7	TRBV7-9	NA	CASSLEGGGFGEQYF	TGTGCCAGCAGCTTAGAGGGAGGGGGGTTTGGCGAGCAGTACTTC
12	NA	TRBJ2-5	TRBV11-3	NA	CASSLGQEIQYF	TGTGCCAGCAGCTTAGGCCAAGAGATCCAGTACTTC
13	many	TRBJ2-7	TRBV12-3/TRBV12-4	NA	CASSSQLFYEQYF	TGTGCCAGCAGTTCCCAGTTATTCTACGAGCAGTACTTC
15	few	TRBJ1-2	TRBV6-1	TRBD1	CASIGQGVMAGGYTF	TGTGCCAGCATTGGACAGGGGGTTATGGCTGGTGGCTACACCTTC
14	NA	TRBJ2-7	TRBV11-1	NA	CASSSTQTWSEQYF	TGTGCCAGCAGCTCGACACAAACCTGGTCCGAGCAGTACTTC
15	few	TRBJ1-1	TRBV7-8	NA	CASSLRRGPNTEAFF	TGTGCCAGCAGCCTCCGGCGGGGCCCGAACACTGAAGCTTTCTTT
13	many	TRBJ2-5	TRBV18	TRBD2	CASSRSRGETQYF	TGTGCCAGCTCGCGATCGCGGGGGGAGACCCAGTACTTC
12	many	TRBJ1-1	TRBV29-1	NA	CSVRQGITEAFF	TGCAGCGTTCGGCAGGGAATCACTGAAGCTTTCTTT
15	few	TRBJ2-1	TRBV5-1	NA	CASSLGGDFYNEQFF	TGCGCCAGCAGCTTGGGCGGGGACTTCTACAATGAGCAGTTCTTC
16	few	TRBJ2-3	TRBV11-2	TRBD2	CASSLLAGFYTDTQYF	TGTGCCAGCAGCCTCCTAGCGGGGTTTTACACAGATACGCAGTATTTT
13	few	TRBJ2-1	TRBV12-3/TRBV12-4	TRBD2	CASQASGANEQFF	TGTGCCAGCCAAGCTAGCGGGGCCAATGAGCAGTTCTTC
14	many	TRBJ2-5	TRBV20-1	NA	CSASGARAQETQYF	TGCAGTGCTAGTGGGGCGCGGGCTCAAGAGACCCAGTACTTC
13	many	TRBJ1-2	TRBV2	NA	CASKDPRGYGYTF	TGTGCCAGCAAGGATCCCCGCGGCTATGGCTACACCTTC
15	few	TRBJ1-6	TRBV5-1	TRBD1	CASSFRQGRNSPLHF	TGCGCCAGCAGCTTCAGACAGGGAAGGAATTCACCCCTCCACTTT
17	many	TRBJ2-7	TRBV12-3/TRBV12-4	TRBD2	CASSLALSGLVPYEQYF	TGTGCCAGCAGTTTAGCCTTGTCGGGACTAGTTCCCTACGAGCAGTACTTC
17	many	TRBJ2-3	TRBV6-1	TRBD2	CASSEARRRERIDTQYF	TGTGCCAGCAGTGAAGCGAGGCGGCGGGAGAGGATAGATACGCAGTATTTT
12	many	TRBJ1-1	TRBV11-2	NA	CASSVGLAEAFF	TGTGCCAGCAGCGTAGGGTTGGCTGAAGCTTTCTTT
17	NA	TRBJ2-3	TRBV24-1	NA	CATSDVRGVGSTDTQYF	TGTGCCACCAGTGATGTTCGTGGGGTAGGGAGCACAGATACGCAGTATTTT
15	NA	TRBJ1-4	TRBV3-1	TRBD1	CASRLKGALNEKLFF	TGTGCCAGCAGATTAAAGGGGGCGCTTAATGAAAAACTGTTTTTT